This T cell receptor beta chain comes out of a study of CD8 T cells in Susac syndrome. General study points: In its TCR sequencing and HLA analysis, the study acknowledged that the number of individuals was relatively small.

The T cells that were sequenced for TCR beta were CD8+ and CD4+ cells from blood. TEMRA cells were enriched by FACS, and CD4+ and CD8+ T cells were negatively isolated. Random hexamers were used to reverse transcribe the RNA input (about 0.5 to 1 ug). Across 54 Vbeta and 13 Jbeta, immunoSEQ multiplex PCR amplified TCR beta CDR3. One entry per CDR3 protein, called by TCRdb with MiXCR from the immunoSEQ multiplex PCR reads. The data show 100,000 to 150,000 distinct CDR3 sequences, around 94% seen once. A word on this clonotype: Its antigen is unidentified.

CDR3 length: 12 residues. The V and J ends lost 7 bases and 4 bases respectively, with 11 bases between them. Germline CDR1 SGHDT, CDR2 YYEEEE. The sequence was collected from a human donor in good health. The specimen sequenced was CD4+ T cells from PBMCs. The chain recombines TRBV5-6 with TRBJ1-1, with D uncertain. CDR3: CASSVQSTEAFF. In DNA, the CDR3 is TGTGCCAGCTCGGTCCAATCCACTGAAGCTTTCTTT.